Listed here are 5 T cell receptor beta chains from one sample, sequenced in a study of T cell clones after liver transplantation. Assay used: immunoSEQ multiplex PCR; TCRdb lists only in-frame clones, some missing. The table shows tens of thousands of clones, with roughly 92% occurring only once. This specimen consisted of CD8+ T cells from blood, obtained approximately 26 months after liver transplant. These receptors were taken from a human patient who received a liver transplant. Some T cells may arise from the graft donor.

The chain employs TRBV27 and TRBJ2-1, with D hard to call. V lost 6 bases and J lost 0, with 12 bases in between. CDR3 length: 15 amino acids. Germline V gene lookup returns CDR1 MNHEY and CDR2 SMNVEV (reference sequence). CDR3 bases: TGTGCCAGCAGCCCCGTTAGGAGCTCCTACAATGAGCAGTTCTTC. Translated: CASSPVRSSYNEQFF.

The V gene is TRBV10-1, the J gene TRBJ2-3; 11 nucleotides agree with TRBD2. V lost 3 bases, J lost 8 bases, and 10 bases stayed unmatched. Germline CDR1 reads WNHNN; CDR2 reads SYGVQD (reference sequence). The CDR3 totals 16 residues. The CDR3 nucleotides are TGCGCCAGCAGTGACCTAGCGGGAGGACCGGCGGGTACGCAGTATTTT. It encodes CASSDLAGGPAGTQYF.

The rearrangement joins TRBV29-1 to TRBJ2-7, with 7 bases that match TRBD1. Germline values: CDR1 SQVTM, CDR2 ANQGSEA. The CDR3 length is 14 residues. V lost 6 bases, J lost 2 bases, and 10 bases stayed unmatched. The CDR3 coding sequence is TGCAGCGTACTCGGGACAGAGCAAGCCTACGAGCAGTACTTC. Translated, it gives CSVLGTEQAYEQYF.

The chain is built from TRBV27 and TRBJ2-7; possibly TRBD1 for D (6 bases). Per germline, CDR1 MNHEY and CDR2 SMNVEV (reference sequence). The CDR3 loop spans 15 amino acids. V was shortened by 1 base and J by 4 bases, with 14 bases between the two germline ends. The CDR3 sequence: CASSLLLGGVYEQYF. CDR3 DNA sequence: TGTGCCAGCAGTTTATTACTTGGGGGCGTTTACGAGCAGTACTTC.

The V gene is TRBV5-4, the J gene TRBJ2-3, with TRBD1 matching over 7 bases. The CDR3 spans 13 residues. The V gene's germline CDR1 is SGHNT and CDR2 YYREEE (reference sequence). The V and J ends lost 4 bases and 3 bases, in that order; junction bases with no gene match: 2. The CDR3 DNA reads TGTGCCAGCAGCCGGGGACAGACAGATACGCAGTATTTT. It specifies CASSRGQTDTQYF.